This T cell receptor beta chain is from a study of CD8 T cells in Susac syndrome. After extraction with the RNeasy kit, 0.5 to 1 ug of the RNA was reverse transcribed using random hexamers. An immunoSEQ multiplex PCR amplified TCR beta CDR3 over 54 Vbeta and 13 Jbeta. TCRdb recomputed calls from the immunoSEQ multiplex PCR reads with MiXCR, one row per CDR3 protein. The sample records just over 150,000 distinct CDR3 sequences, about 94% being singletons. The V gene's germline CDR1 is LNHDA and CDR2 SQIVND (reference sequence). Trimming took off 7 bases at V and 1 base at J, with 18 bases between the two ends. The CDR3 consists of 16 residues. This clonotype appeared a single time. The authors carried out high-throughput sequencing of TCR beta. They applied it to CD8+ and CD4+ T cells obtained from blood. The multiple sclerosis controls were treatment-naive patients with relapsing-remitting disease that was stable or active. The CD8+ and CD4+ T cells were isolated magnetically using a negative isolation approach, whereas the TEMRA cells were enriched by FACS.

The chain has TRBV19 and TRBJ2-3; D uncertain. The sample was CD8+ T cells from PBMCs. This receptor was obtained from a human donor with multiple sclerosis. The CDR3 DNA is TGTGCCAGTACCCCCATGGCTAGATCCCGCACAGATACGCAGTATTTT. This sequence encodes CASTPMARSRTDTQYF.